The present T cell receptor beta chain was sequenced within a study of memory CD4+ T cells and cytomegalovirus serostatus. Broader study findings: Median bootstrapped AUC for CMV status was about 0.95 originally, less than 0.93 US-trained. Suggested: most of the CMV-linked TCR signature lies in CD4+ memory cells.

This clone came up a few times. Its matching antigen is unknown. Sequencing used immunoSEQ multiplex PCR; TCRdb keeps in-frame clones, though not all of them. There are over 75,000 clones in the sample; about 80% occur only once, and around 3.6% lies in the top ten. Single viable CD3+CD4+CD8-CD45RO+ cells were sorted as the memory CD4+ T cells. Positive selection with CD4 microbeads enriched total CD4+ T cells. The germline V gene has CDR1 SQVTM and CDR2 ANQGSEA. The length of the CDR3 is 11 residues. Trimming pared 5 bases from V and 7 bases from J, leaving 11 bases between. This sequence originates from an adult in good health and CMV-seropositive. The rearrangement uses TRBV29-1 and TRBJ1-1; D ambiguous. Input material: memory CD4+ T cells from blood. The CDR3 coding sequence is TGCAGCGTTAGTAACACGGGTGAAGCTTTCTTT. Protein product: CSVSNTGEAFF.